The rows below give T cell receptor beta chains drawn from one sample of a study of OX40 agonist ivuxolimab in advanced cancers. Data came from immunoSEQ multiplex PCR; TCRdb stores just in-frame clones and leaves some out. Among about 61,000 clones, roughly four fifths were seen once, and the ten largest hold less than 3.5%. The material sequenced was CD4+ or CD8+ T cells sorted from blood, taken in a trial of the OX40 agonist ivuxolimab. All receptors derive from an adult with an advanced solid tumor such as melanoma, head and neck, liver or kidney cancer. Each CDR3 is given without its conserved first and last residue. Each record gives: V gene, CDR3 protein.

TRBV19	ASSMFAGEAF
TRBV5-1	ASSAEPGQGADTQY
TRBV7-8	ASSSGQPFMQPQH
TRBV29-1	SVDRPSGSQETQY
TRBV7-8	ASSPSGHGTGGYGELF
TRBV7-9	ATTSGLNQPQH
TRBV30	AWSRDRGNSGNSPLH
TRBV6-1	ASSGNSPTSNQPQH
TRBV11-3	ASSLGGQAYEQY
TRBV7-9	ASSADMYYGYT
TRBV18	ASSQLQGPHEQY
TRBV27	ASSLEGRGNSPLH
TRBV4-2	ASSQDRGVGQPQH
TRBV5-1	ASSLPGQRGETQY
TRBV5-1	VSNQGSEYGYT
TRBV7-2	ASSRQGGNGGNTIY
TRBV16	ASSPQVGGNNQPQH
TRBV6-6	ASSTRMVADQPQH
TRBV7-2	ASSLVGSQGADTQY
TRBV6-4	ASSDSGPPPKETQY
TRBV15	ATSRVQTSGGWETQY
TRBV19	ASSRRGGNTDTQY
TRBV27	ASSPYRQNNSPLH
TRBV4-2	ASSQGRGEQF
TRBV18	ASSPGQNNSPLH
TRBV5-1	ASSPGLAGVETQY
TRBV30	AWSVRMVRGPKQY